A selection of T cell receptor beta chains follows, all from one sample in a study of cytomegalovirus exposure and HLA in healthy donors. Method: immunoSEQ multiplex PCR; TCRdb's copy keeps in-frame clones and lacks some. The sample records roughly 200,000 clones, about 82% being singletons. The sample comprised PBMCs. The receptors stem from a man aged 30-40 years in good health and CMV-seronegative. Each CDR3 is given with its conserved first and last residue. A D gene is named only where the DNA matches it firmly. Where a row states a size, it is once, few, many or the class of an expanded clone; other rows omit it.

TGTGCCAGTAGTATCCAAGCGGGGGGCCCTATTCACGAGCAGTACTTC CASSIQAGGPIHEQYF TRBJ2-7 TRBV19 TRBD2 NA
TGTGCCAGCACCGCCGACAGAAGTTCGTACTTC CASTADRSSYF TRBJ2-7 TRBV28 NA once
TGTGCCAGCAGCTTACCACCACCCGGGAATACTAATGAAAAACTGTTTTTT CASSLPPPGNTNEKLFF TRBJ1-4 TRBV11-2 NA once
TGTGCCAGCAGCCCCAGGGCAGGCGCTATGAACACTGAAGCTTTCTTT CASSPRAGAMNTEAFF TRBJ1-1 TRBV7-6 NA NA
TGTGCCACCAGCCGGGGGGGGCCGGTCGGGGAGCTGTTTTTT CATSRGGPVGELFF TRBJ2-2 TRBV15 TRBD2 NA
TGTGCCAGCTCCGCATCGACAGGGTCCTACGAGCAGTACTTC CASSASTGSYEQYF TRBJ2-7 TRBV27 TRBD1 once
TGTGCCACCTCAGGGGGTTGGGGCTACACCTTC CATSGGWGYTF TRBJ1-2 TRBV15 TRBD1 NA
TGTGCCAGCAGTCTCCGGGACAGGAGCTACGAGCAGTACTTC CASSLRDRSYEQYF TRBJ2-7 TRBV27 TRBD1 NA
TGTGCCAGCAGAGCCACCCCCCGCGGACTAGCGGGGAGGGCGGGAGAGACCCAGTACTTC CASRATPRGLAGRAGETQYF TRBJ2-5 TRBV9 TRBD2 NA
TGTGCCAGCAGTTACCCTGGGACAGGGAGTGGTAACACCATATATTTT CASSYPGTGSGNTIYF TRBJ1-3 TRBV6-5 TRBD1 NA
TGTGCCAGAAGCTCTTCCTACGAGCAGTACTTC CARSSSYEQYF TRBJ2-7 TRBV5-3 NA NA
TGTGCCAGCAGTGGATCCCGGGACAGGGTGGTCGGCTATGGCTACACCTTC CASSGSRDRVVGYGYTF TRBJ1-2 TRBV6-1 TRBD1 NA
TGTGCCATCAGTGAGTCGAAGTCTAGCGGGGGGGCAGACGAGCAGTACTTC CAISESKSSGGADEQYF TRBJ2-7 TRBV10-3 TRBD2 NA
TGTGCCAGCAGCTTGGGACAGGGGATTGGGGAGACCCAGTACTTC CASSLGQGIGETQYF TRBJ2-5 TRBV5-6 TRBD1 NA
TGCGCCAGCAGCTTTGGAGATAGCGGGGGCTCTAGCACAGATACGCAGTATTTT CASSFGDSGGSSTDTQYF TRBJ2-3 TRBV5-1 TRBD2 NA
TGTGCCAGCAGTTTAGAGGGCAGCAATCAGCCCCAGCATTTT CASSLEGSNQPQHF TRBJ1-5 TRBV27 NA NA
TGTGCCAGCAGTTATGAGAGCCTTAGCGAGCAGTACTTC CASSYESLSEQYF TRBJ2-7 TRBV6-6 NA NA
TGTGCCAGCAGCTTAGCCCGGGACAGGAGACGTTATAGCAATCAGCCCCAGCATTTT CASSLARDRRRYSNQPQHF TRBJ1-5 TRBV7-8 TRBD1 NA
TGTGCCAGCAGCCCTGGGGGGGATCTCATTGATGGCTACACCTTC CASSPGGDLIDGYTF TRBJ1-2 TRBV7-3 NA NA
TGTGCCAGCAGCTTAGCGCGGACAACCTCCGGCGGAATTTACTATGGCTACACCTTC CASSLARTTSGGIYYGYTF TRBJ1-2 TRBV11-1 NA NA
TGTGCCAGCAGTCCCCGACTAGGGGGCGTTTATGAAAAACTGTTTTTT CASSPRLGGVYEKLFF TRBJ1-4 TRBV7-6 TRBD1 NA
TGTGCCAGCAGTCCAAGACAGACCTATCAGCCCCAGCATTTT CASSPRQTYQPQHF TRBJ1-5 TRBV6-5 NA NA
TGTGCCAGCAGTGACCGGACAGTCTCTGGGGCCAGCGTCCTGACTTTC CASSDRTVSGASVLTF TRBJ2-6 TRBV25-1 NA NA
TGTGCCAGCAGCTTAGCGCAAGGGGTCGAGCAGTACTTC CASSLAQGVEQYF TRBJ2-7 TRBV7-9 NA NA
TGTGCCAGCAGCCAACAGGGCCTCACTGGAGATACGCAGTATTTT CASSQQGLTGDTQYF TRBJ2-3 TRBV6-4 NA NA
TGTGCCAGCAGTTCTTACACAGATACGCAGTATTTT CASSSYTDTQYF TRBJ2-3 TRBV27 NA NA
TGTGCCAGCAGTTACATTAGCGGGGGGGCGTTCTACGAGCAGTACTTC CASSYISGGAFYEQYF TRBJ2-7 TRBV6-5 TRBD2 NA
TGTGCCAGCAGAGAGGACAGGTCGGTTTCACCCCTCCACTTT CASREDRSVSPLHF TRBJ1-6 TRBV6-5 TRBD1 NA
TGCAGCGTTAATGAGGCTGGGGCCAACGTCCTGACTTTC CSVNEAGANVLTF TRBJ2-6 TRBV29-1 NA NA
TGTGCCAGCAGCAGTCTGGACAGGGTAGAAACTGAAGCTTTCTTT CASSSLDRVETEAFF TRBJ1-1 TRBV5-6 TRBD1 NA
TGTGCCAGCTCACCCCAGACAGGGCGGTCACCCCTCCACTTT CASSPQTGRSPLHF TRBJ1-6 TRBV18 TRBD1 NA
TGTGCCAGCAGTTTTACCCACACGGCAGGCGTTCAAGCAGATACGCAGTATTTT CASSFTHTAGVQADTQYF TRBJ2-3 TRBV28 NA NA
TGCAGCGTTGCTCCCTGGGTCGGCGGGACCTACACAGATACGCAGTATTTT CSVAPWVGGTYTDTQYF TRBJ2-3 TRBV29-1 NA NA
TGTGCCAGCCATAGCGGGAGTAAACGCACAGATACGCAGTATTTT CASHSGSKRTDTQYF TRBJ2-3 TRBV9 TRBD2 once
TGTGCCAGCAGTGTCGGGTCGGGGACAGGGCACACCGGGGAGCTGTTTTTT CASSVGSGTGHTGELFF TRBJ2-2 TRBV6-1 TRBD1 NA
TGTGCCAGCAGCGTAGGAGTAGCGGGGGGGGATGGGGCCAGCGTCCTGACTTTC CASSVGVAGGDGASVLTF TRBJ2-6 TRBV9 TRBD2 NA
TGTGCCAGCAGTTTTGGGCAGGGGGGTTTATACGAGCAGTACTTC CASSFGQGGLYEQYF TRBJ2-7 TRBV27 NA NA
TGTGCCAGCAAGGGACAGGGGGCTTACAATGAGCAGTTCTTC CASKGQGAYNEQFF TRBJ2-1 TRBV5-6 TRBD1 NA
TGTGCCAGCGAGCTGGATACGCAGTATTTT CASELDTQYF TRBJ2-3 TRBV11-2 NA NA
TGTGCCAGCAGAGACAGGAGTAACTATGGCTACACCTTC CASRDRSNYGYTF TRBJ1-2 TRBV2 NA NA
TGTGCCAGCAGCTTGGCGGGACTGAACTATGGCTACACCTTC CASSLAGLNYGYTF TRBJ1-2 TRBV5-4 NA NA
TGTGCCATCAGTGCTAGCGGGGGGTACACAGATACGCAGTATTTT CAISASGGYTDTQYF TRBJ2-3 TRBV10-3 TRBD2 NA
TGTGCCGGGACTAGCGGGGGGGAGGATGAGCAGTTCTTC CAGTSGGEDEQFF TRBJ2-1 TRBV7-2 TRBD2 NA
TGTGCCAGCTCAGAAAAGGGACAGGGCAGAAGGGAGACCCAGTACTTC CASSEKGQGRRETQYF TRBJ2-5 TRBV18 TRBD1 NA
TGTGCCAGCAATTCCGGGGGAGACACCGGGGAGCTGTTTTTT CASNSGGDTGELFF TRBJ2-2 TRBV9 NA once
TGTGCCAGCAGTTTGCGAGGGGGGGGCACAGATACGCAGTATTTT CASSLRGGGTDTQYF TRBJ2-3 TRBV28 NA NA
TGTGCCACCCTCGGCGGGGGGTACAATGAGCAGTTCTTC CATLGGGYNEQFF TRBJ2-1 TRBV28 TRBD2 NA
TGTGCCAGCAGACCCGGGACAGGGAATGGCTACACCTTC CASRPGTGNGYTF TRBJ1-2 TRBV6-6 TRBD1 NA
TGTGCCAGCATCCCTACAGGGGGGCCCAACTACGAGCAGTACTTC CASIPTGGPNYEQYF TRBJ2-7 TRBV7-2 TRBD1 NA
TGTGCCAGCTCACCGCAGCAAGAGACCCAGTACTTC CASSPQQETQYF TRBJ2-5 TRBV18 NA NA
TGTGCCATCAGTGAAGGGGGTCTGAGGGAGACCCAGTACTTC CAISEGGLRETQYF TRBJ2-5 TRBV10-3 NA NA
TGTGCCAGCAGCCAAGAGACAGCTAGTGCCTACGAGCAGTACTTC CASSQETASAYEQYF TRBJ2-7 TRBV4-2 NA NA
TGTGCCAGCAGCTTCGGGGACCGGGGGAATTCACCCCTCCACTTT CASSFGDRGNSPLHF TRBJ1-6 TRBV5-4 NA few
TGTGCCAGCAGCATAACCTCGGGACAGGGAGAATACGAGCAGTACTTC CASSITSGQGEYEQYF TRBJ2-7 TRBV7-2 TRBD1 NA
TGTGCCAGCTCACCACGTATTGGGCGGGGGGACGAGCAGTACTTC CASSPRIGRGDEQYF TRBJ2-7 TRBV18 TRBD2 once